A single sample gave rise to the 13 T cell receptor beta chains below, sequenced in a study of blood T cell repertoires in COVID-19 (dated by TCRdb to 2020 to 2021). Receptor amplification or capture employed the immunoSEQ multiplex PCR assay. The clones in this table, taken by TCRdb from immuneACCESS, are in-frame only. Not every clone is retained; where verified, under half of the shortfall comes from an unresolved V gene, and the cause of the rest is unknown. For this sample there are roughly 250,000 clones; about 83% appear just once. The ten biggest clones cover more than 1.5% of the sample. The sample was peripheral blood. The receptors were sampled from a woman in her forties who had recovered from COVID-19.

V and J are TRBV27 and TRBJ2-1; D perhaps matches TRBD1 (6 bases). Per germline, CDR1 MNHEY and CDR2 SMNVEV (reference sequence). The ends were cut back, 6 bases at V and 2 bases at J, with 20 bases in the middle. The CDR3 spans 17 residues. The CDR3 loop reads CASSQLQGQGAYNEQFF. The CDR3 bases are TGTGCCAGCAGCCAACTCCAGGGGCAGGGTGCCTACAATGAGCAGTTCTTC.

V is TRBV2 and J is TRBJ2-3; D is unresolved. Germline assignment: CDR1 SNHLY and CDR2 FYNNEI. The CDR3 covers 12 residues. Between the trimmed V and J ends, which lost 3 bases and 3 bases, there was a span of 4 bases. CDR3 nucleotide sequence: TGTGCCAGCAGTGAGAGTACAGATACGCAGTATTTT. Encoded protein: CASSESTDTQYF.

The chain joins TRBV6-1 to TRBJ2-7; tentative D call: TRBD1 (6 bases). This CDR3 is 16 amino acids long. Trimming stripped 2 bases from V and 5 bases from J, with 19 bases between. Per the germline V gene, CDR1 is MNHNS and CDR2 is SASEGT. The CDR3 coding sequence is TGTGCCAGCAGTGAATCAAGGGGGACGATAGTCAACGAGCAGTACTTC. Amino acids: CASSESRGTIVNEQYF.

This chain links TRBV18 with TRBJ2-3; no reliable D call. CDR3 length: 16 residues. CDR1 KGHSH and CDR2 LQKENI come from the germline V gene. The V gene lost 3 bases and the J gene lost 0 bases, with 13 bases spanning the gap. The CDR3 spells CASSPPDLVSTDTQYF. The CDR3, as DNA: TGTGCCAGCTCACCGCCAGACTTGGTTAGCACAGATACGCAGTATTTT.

This clone has a handful of counts. The chain recombines TRBV6-5 with TRBJ2-1, with a tentative D call TRBD1 (8 bases). The V end was cut by 8 bases, the J end by 9 bases, with 20 bases between. Looked up from germline, CDR1 is MNHEY and CDR2 is SVGAGI. This CDR3 has 14 residues. The DNA of the CDR3 is TGTGCCAGCGGAAAAAATACAGGGGGGGCTGAGCAGTTCTTC. Amino acids: CASGKNTGGAEQFF.

The chain recombines TRBV28 with TRBJ2-5; 8 nucleotides align to TRBD2. This CDR3 comprises 14 residues. V lost 7 bases to trimming and J lost 5 bases; unmatched junction nucleotides: 9. Germline V CDR1 and CDR2: MDHEN, SYDVKM. This CDR3 reads CASTRGTRVETQYF. The CDR3 DNA follows: TGTGCCAGCACCCGCGGGACTAGGGTGGAGACCCAGTACTTC.

This clone was seen more than once but under ten times. This chain uses TRBV19 with TRBJ2-5; 7 nucleotides line up with TRBD2. V shed 6 bases, J shed 1 base, and the junction held 8 bases outside the gene matches. The CDR3 runs to 15 residues. CDR1 is LNHDA, CDR2 SQIVND, per germline (reference sequence). The CDR3 bases are TGTGCCAGTAGCCCGACTAGCTTTTCCCAAGAGACCCAGTACTTC. Residues: CASSPTSFSQETQYF.

With respect to this clone: The same CDR3 can be traced to other DNA sequences in this sample. The chain joins TRBV5-1 to TRBJ1-6; 9 bases agree with TRBD1. Germline CDR1 is SGHRS and CDR2 is YFSETQ. Unmatched junction bases numbered 4, after V lost 0 bases and J lost 9 bases. This CDR3 has 15 residues. CDR3 DNA sequence: TGCGCCAGCAGCTTGGCCGGACAGGGGCGTTCACCCCTCCACTTT. Protein: CASSLAGQGRSPLHF.

This chain connects TRBV3-1 (or the pseudogene TRBV3-2) to TRBJ1-5, with 7 nucleotides matching TRBD1. CDR1 is LGHDT and CDR2 is YNNKEL in the germline V gene (reference sequence). After removal of 1 base from V and 6 bases from J, the junction contained 9 bases not matched to a gene. This CDR3 has 16 amino acids. Here the CDR3 DNA reads TGTGCCAGCAGCCAAGGCTGGACAGGCGCTATTCAGCCCCAGCATTTT. This sequence encodes CASSQGWTGAIQPQHF.

Only a few counts were recorded for this clone. The chain carries TRBV2 and TRBJ2-3, with 7 bases fitting TRBD2. Germline CDR1 reads SNHLY; CDR2 reads FYNNEI. With 4 bases clipped from V and 2 bases from J, the junction kept 12 bases outside the gene matches. The CDR3 runs to 17 residues. The CDR3, as DNA: TGTGCCAGCAGTGCGGGTGTCTCGAGCGGGACCACAGATACGCAGTATTTT. As protein: CASSAGVSSGTTDTQYF.

V and J are TRBV27 and TRBJ2-7, with D tentatively TRBD1 (6 bases). Germline CDR1 is MNHEY and CDR2 is SMNVEV (reference sequence). The CDR3 runs 14 residues. Trimming removed 6 bases at V and 3 bases at J, with 15 bases between. CDR3: CASRRLGQFYEQYF. DNA of the CDR3: TGTGCCAGCAGGCGACTCGGACAGTTCTACGAGCAGTACTTC.

The gene calls are TRBV5-1 and TRBJ2-3; 8 bases align to TRBD1. The CDR3 covers 14 residues. With V trimmed by 4 bases and J by 3 bases, 4 bases remained unmatched. Germline-derived CDR1 and CDR2 are SGHRS and YFSETQ. The DNA of the CDR3 is TGCGCCAGCAGCGTTGACAGGGGAACAGATACGCAGTATTTT. It yields the protein CASSVDRGTDTQYF.

This chain connects TRBV6-5 to TRBJ2-3; 9 nucleotides match TRBD1. Germline V gives CDR1 MNHEY, CDR2 SVGAGI. The CDR3 has 15 residues. The V gene end was trimmed by 6 bases and the J gene end by 4 bases; junction bases not matched to a gene: 8. CDR3 nucleotide sequence: TGTGCCAGCAGAAGACAGGGGGAGAGATCAGATACGCAGTATTTT. Its translation is CASRRQGERSDTQYF.